The 6 T cell receptor beta chains presented below share a single source sample, sequenced in a study of T cells in Graves' hyperthyroidism and ophthalmopathy. Amplification yielded TCR beta CDR3 regions, with RNA transcripts as the source. RT-PCR in the first round (using the HTBI primer set) targeted the TCR CDR3. TCRdb reanalysed the multiplex PCR reads using MiXCR and keeps one entry per CDR3 protein. Seen here are roughly 520,000 distinct CDR3 sequences, around a quarter observed once, and the top ten hold approximately 10%. Sequenced: blood. The receptors derive from a woman aged 30 to 39 with Graves' ophthalmopathy.

The chain combines TRBV12-3 or TRBV12-4 with TRBJ2-7; a possible D gene is TRBD1 (5 bases). This CDR3 region has 14 residues. With 2 bases removed from V and 6 bases from J, the gap between germline ends came to 14 bases. CDR3 DNA sequence: TGTGCCAGCAGTTTACTTCAGGGTTTCGGCGAGCAGTACTTC. Translation: CASSLLQGFGEQYF.

Written as DNA, the CDR3 is TGTGCCTGCCAGGGTATTGGGAACACTGAAGCTTTCTTT. Its translation is CACQGIGNTEAFF. The chain carries TRBV30 and TRBJ1-1; tentative D call: TRBD1 (5 bases). Germline CDR1 reads GTSNPN; CDR2 reads SVGIG (reference sequence). Trimming removed 6 bases at V and 1 base at J, with 12 bases between. The length of the CDR3 is 13 residues.

This clonotype was seen a few times. This rearrangement joins TRBV3-1 to TRBJ1-2; the D is unclear. V was clipped by 1 base and J by 7 bases, with 19 bases between them. Germline V gene data show CDR1 as LGHDT and CDR2 as YNNKEL (reference sequence). This CDR3 spans 16 amino acids. The CDR3 region is CASSQVAVGEWGGYTF. The CDR3 region has the DNA TGTGCCAGCAGCCAAGTAGCTGTCGGTGAATGGGGTGGCTACACCTTC.

The chain is built from TRBV19 and TRBJ1-5; 7 nucleotides match TRBD1. CDR1 LNHDA and CDR2 SQIVND come from the germline V gene (reference sequence). The CDR3 covers 15 residues. V lost 8 bases to trimming and J lost 4 bases; unmatched junction nucleotides: 11. The CDR3 DNA sequence: TGTGCCAGTGAACCTCTGGGACAGCCAAATCAGCCCCAGCATTTT. Translating gives CASEPLGQPNQPQHF. Full variable domain (rest looked up from reference TRBV19 and TRBJ1-5): DGGITQSPKYLFRKEGQNVTLSCEQNLNHDAMYWYRQDPGQGLRLIYYSQIVNDFQKGDIAEGYSVSREKKESFPLTVTSAQKNPTAFYLCASEPLGQPNQPQHFGDGTRLSIL.

The J gene is TRBJ1-5, the V gene TRBV29-1; D is perhaps TRBD1 (6 bases). This CDR3 is 14 amino acids long. V lost 6 bases and J 5 bases, leaving 17 bases between the germline ends. The germline CDR1 and CDR2 sequences are SQVTM and ANQGSEA. The CDR3 coding sequence is TGCAGCGTGTCCCCACAGGGTCCCGATCAGCCCCAGCATTTT. It specifies CSVSPQGPDQPQHF.

Only a few counts were recorded for this clonotype. The gene calls are TRBV29-1 and TRBJ2-7; 7 positions agree with TRBD1. This CDR3 is 12 amino acids long. The V gene end was trimmed by 4 bases and the J gene end by 3 bases; junction bases not matched to a gene: 3. The germline gives CDR1 SQVTM, CDR2 ANQGSEA. Here the CDR3 reads CSVAPGGYEQYF. The CDR3 nucleotides are TGCAGCGTTGCTCCAGGGGGCTACGAGCAGTACTTC.